A selection of T cell receptor beta chains follows, all from one sample in a study of stem cell transplantation in POMP-related autoinflammatory disease. Libraries were prepared by immunoSEQ multiplex PCR; TCRdb keeps only in-frame clonotypes and omits some of them. The sample holds some 9,400 clones, more than 75% seen once. The material was CD4+ T cells from PBMCs, obtained after stem cell transplantation. These receptors originate from a human patient with POMP-related autoinflammation and immune dysregulation (PRAID). Some T cells may have originated in the graft donor. Each CDR3 is given with its conserved first and last residue. Fields, in order: D gene, V gene, clone size, J gene, CDR3 protein, CDR3 DNA. The D gene is left open where the match is weak. Size is stated for part of the rows, as once, few or many counts, or as a class when the clone is expanded.

-	TRBV7-3	-	TRBJ1-2	CASSPSGTGYTF	TGTGCCAGCAGCCCCTCGGGCACTGGCTACACCTTC
TRBD1	TRBV24-1	once	TRBJ1-4	CATSDPGQGNEKLFF	TGTGCCACCAGTGATCCGGGACAGGGGAATGAAAAACTGTTTTTT
-	TRBV12-3/TRBV12-4	-	TRBJ2-1	CASRGWTPEQFF	TGTGCCAGCAGGGGATGGACACCTGAGCAGTTCTTC
-	TRBV30	-	TRBJ1-1	CAWGVGVGTEAFF	TGTGCCTGGGGAGTTGGGGTGGGTACTGAAGCTTTCTTT
TRBD1	TRBV3-1/TRBV3-2	-	TRBJ1-4	CASSQVPTGGSNEKLFF	TGTGCCAGCAGCCAAGTGCCAACAGGGGGAAGTAATGAAAAACTGTTTTTT
TRBD2	TRBV13	-	TRBJ2-1	CASSLRTSGSVNEQFF	TGTGCCAGCAGCTTAAGGACTAGCGGGAGTGTGAATGAGCAGTTCTTC
TRBD1	TRBV7-9	-	TRBJ2-7	CASSTATGDYEQYF	TGTGCCAGCAGCACAGCGACAGGGGACTACGAGCAGTACTTC
-	TRBV18	-	TRBJ2-5	CASFGLVGETQYF	TGTGCCAGCTTCGGGCTGGTGGGAGAGACCCAGTACTTC
-	TRBV28	-	TRBJ1-5	CASSLSIRVSQPQHF	TGTGCCAGCAGTTTATCGATCAGGGTTTCTCAGCCCCAGCATTTT
TRBD2	TRBV11-3	-	TRBJ2-3	CASSLGDRLAGGPSTDTQYF	TGTGCCAGCAGCTTGGGGGACCGACTAGCGGGAGGGCCTAGCACAGATACGCAGTATTTT
TRBD2	TRBV11-3	-	TRBJ2-1	CASSLGLAADNEQFF	TGTGCCAGCAGCCTTGGACTAGCGGCGGACAATGAGCAGTTCTTC
-	TRBV2	-	TRBJ2-1	CASSAYNEQFF	TGTGCCAGCAGTGCCTACAATGAGCAGTTCTTC
TRBD1	TRBV28	-	TRBJ1-1	CASRPQGRTEAFF	TGTGCCAGCAGGCCACAGGGGAGGACTGAAGCTTTCTTT
TRBD2	TRBV29-1	-	TRBJ2-1	CSVTSGESYNEQFF	TGCAGCGTGACTAGCGGGGAATCGTACAATGAGCAGTTCTTC
TRBD1	TRBV7-9	-	TRBJ2-2	CASSLVTGQSANTGELFF	TGTGCCAGCAGCTTAGTCACGGGACAGTCCGCGAACACCGGGGAGCTGTTTTTT
-	TRBV3-1/TRBV3-2	-	TRBJ1-6	CASRGTKNSPLHF	TGTGCCAGCAGGGGGACGAAGAATTCACCCCTCCACTTT
-	TRBV16	-	TRBJ2-7	CASSPRWAGNYEQYF	TGTGCCAGCAGCCCTAGGTGGGCAGGGAACTACGAGCAGTACTTC
-	TRBV12-3/TRBV12-4	-	TRBJ2-5	CASSFRETQYF	TGTGCCAGCAGTTTTAGGGAGACCCAGTACTTC
TRBD2	TRBV7-6	-	TRBJ2-7	CASSPVTSDYEQYF	TGTGCCAGCAGCCCCGTGACTAGCGACTACGAGCAGTACTTC
-	TRBV5-1	-	TRBJ1-3	CASSLSSSGASGNTIYF	TGCGCCAGCAGCTTGTCGTCATCAGGGGCCTCTGGAAACACCATATATTTT
TRBD1	TRBV28	-	TRBJ2-7	CAIQRDRYEQYF	TGTGCCATCCAAAGGGACAGATACGAGCAGTACTTC
-	TRBV7-3	-	TRBJ2-7	CASSLRPAGAFYEQYF	TGTGCCAGCAGTCTGCGGCCGGCAGGGGCTTTCTACGAGCAGTACTTC
TRBD2	TRBV11-3	-	TRBJ2-7	CASSQLAAPSYEQYF	TGTGCCAGCAGCCAACTAGCGGCCCCCTCTTACGAGCAGTACTTC
-	TRBV30	few	TRBJ1-5	CAWSVRQEQPQHF	TGTGCCTGGAGTGTACGGCAAGAGCAGCCCCAGCATTTT
-	TRBV19	-	TRBJ2-1	CASSSTLSPGHNSYNEQFF	TGTGCCAGTAGTAGTACCCTTTCCCCGGGACATAACTCCTACAATGAGCAGTTCTTC
-	TRBV6-9	-	TRBJ2-3	CASSYGGTDTQYF	TGTGCCAGCAGTTATGGTGGCACAGATACGCAGTATTTT
TRBD2	TRBV6-1	-	TRBJ2-7	CASSEVYLFSSGAYEQYF	TGTGCCAGCAGTGAAGTCTACCTTTTCTCTAGCGGGGCCTACGAGCAGTACTTC
-	TRBV18	-	TRBJ1-1	CASSPPTQGFGTEAFF	TGTGCCAGCTCACCACCAACACAGGGATTTGGAACTGAAGCTTTCTTT
-	TRBV30	-	TRBJ1-5	CAWSADVGFSNQPQHF	TGTGCCTGGAGTGCGGATGTAGGGTTTAGCAATCAGCCCCAGCATTTT
-	TRBV11-3	-	TRBJ2-1	CASSFRTRGYEQFF	TGTGCCAGCAGCTTCAGGACTAGGGGGTATGAGCAGTTCTTC
-	TRBV6-2/TRBV6-3	-	TRBJ1-2	CASSLREGAIRGYTF	TGTGCCAGCAGTCTTCGGGAGGGCGCGATCCGTGGCTACACCTTC
-	TRBV30	-	TRBJ2-7	CAWRGVSYEQYF	TGTGCCTGGCGCGGGGTTAGCTACGAGCAGTACTTC